This note documents a single TCR beta chain sequence. Its antigen remains unidentified. The CDR3 sequence is 13 residues long. V lost 1 base, J lost 4 bases, and 8 bases lay in between. CDR1 SNHLY and CDR2 FYNNEI come from the germline V gene. The data stem from a study of cytomegalovirus exposure and HLA in healthy donors. Study-level points and caveats: There were some public TCRs occurring in many donors, but most TCR sequences were rare. Subsequent analysis showed first-cohort TCR clusters tending to co-occur in some 120 validation repertoires. The classifier reportedly diagnosed cytomegalovirus status with high specificity and sensitivity.

Some clones are missing from TCRdb's copy, which holds only in-frame ones; the method was immunoSEQ multiplex PCR. The data show about 160,000 clones, with roughly nine tenths seen just once and 5.7% held by the top ten. The donors were in the roughly 120-subject validation cohort; that cohort was separate from the roughly 730-subject first cohort. The sequenced sample was PBMCs. The receptor comes from a woman aged 25-40 years in good health and CMV-seronegative. V usage is TRBV2 and J usage is TRBJ2-7; unclear D gene. Here the CDR3 reads CASSEEAAYEQYF. The CDR3 DNA follows: TGTGCCAGCAGTGAAGAGGCGGCATACGAGCAGTACTTC.